This T cell receptor beta chain was recorded in a study of T-cell reconstitution after alpha-beta-depleted transplantation in children. The TCRbeta library incorporated unique molecular identifiers. TCRdb called the PCR reads again in MiXCR, with one record for every CDR3 protein. Of around 670,000 distinct CDR3 sequences in the sample, less than 15% were seen once. This clonotype has just a few counts. This CDR3 comprises 12 residues. Trimming cost V 6 bases and J 5 bases, with 7 bases left between them. Germline-derived CDR1 and CDR2 are SGHTA and FQGNSA. This clonotype was obtained from a girl aged 2-10 years with congenital amegakaryocytic thrombocytopenia, due to receive a stem cell transplant. The J gene is TRBJ2-2, the V gene TRBV7-2; D unclear. Material: PBMCs, obtained before TCRalphabeta/CD19-depleted stem cell transplant. The CDR3 region is CASRFRTGELFF. In DNA, the CDR3 is TGTGCCAGCAGGTTCCGTACCGGGGAGCTGTTTTTT. The full variable domain, in which reference TRBV7-2 and TRBJ2-2 provide the parts outside the CDR3, is GAGVSQSPSNKVTEKGKDVELRCDPISGHTALYWYRQSLGQGLEFLIYFQGNSAPDKSGLPSDRFSAERTGGSVSTLTIQRTQQEDSAVYLCASRFRTGELFFGEGSRLTVL.